One sample yielded the 17 T cell receptor beta chains listed below, sequenced in a study of blood T cell repertoires in COVID-19. Assay: immunoSEQ multiplex PCR; the TCRdb copy retains only in-frame clones and omits some. The sample yields around 210,000 clones, around 90% seen once. The sequenced sample was PBMCs or T cells enriched from blood (not recorded which). The origin of the receptors is a woman between 18 and 29 years old who had recovered from COVID-19.

The chain's CDR3 is CASSRDWTSGDTDTQYF. The CDR3 nucleotides read TGTGCCAGCAGCCGGGACTGGACTAGCGGGGACACAGATACGCAGTATTTT. V and J are TRBV3-1 (or the pseudogene TRBV3-2) and TRBJ2-3; 12 bases are shared with TRBD2. This CDR3 is 17 amino acids long. V lost 4 bases to trimming and J lost 2 bases; unmatched junction nucleotides: 7. Germline V gene sequence: CDR1 LGHDT, CDR2 YNNKEL (reference sequence).

The chain is built from TRBV9 and TRBJ2-7; D gene uncertain. Trimming pared 0 bases from V and 1 base from J, leaving 5 bases between. Germline loops: CDR1 SGDLS, CDR2 YYNGEE. The CDR3 consists of 13 residues. Written as DNA, the CDR3 is TGTGCCAGCAGCGTAGGTTCTTCCTACGAGCAGTACTTC. This translates into CASSVGSSYEQYF.

The V call is TRBV27, the J call TRBJ1-5, with D tentatively TRBD1 (5 bases). The CDR3 spans 15 residues. CDR1 is MNHEY and CDR2 is SMNVEV in the germline V gene (reference sequence). V gave up 4 bases and J gave up 5 bases, with 15 bases separating them. CDR3: CASSSLGQMHQPQHF. CDR3 nucleotide sequence: TGTGCCAGCAGTTCCTTAGGACAAATGCATCAGCCCCAGCATTTT.

The CDR3 spells CASGLVQVTSGGREQFF. The CDR3 DNA follows: TGTGCTAGTGGTTTGGTACAGGTGACTAGCGGGGGTCGGGAGCAGTTCTTC. The genes are TRBV12-5 and TRBJ2-1; 12 bases map to TRBD2. With V trimmed by 0 bases and J by 10 bases, 10 bases remained unmatched. The CDR3 sequence is 17 residues long. Germline V gives CDR1 LGHNT, CDR2 FRNRAP.

The chain has TRBV12-3 or TRBV12-4 and TRBJ2-7; D may be TRBD1 (5 bases). This CDR3 region has 13 residues. V was cut by 5 bases and J by 5 bases, with 13 bases left in between. Here the CDR3 reads CASSPREGDEQYF. In DNA, the CDR3 is TGTGCCAGCAGTCCAAGGGAAGGGGACGAGCAGTACTTC.

The chain has TRBV14 and TRBJ2-1, with 7 bases fitting TRBD1. Germline trimming cut 6 bases from V and 1 base from J; bases unmatched to any gene: 12. From germline, CDR1 is SGHDN and CDR2 FVKESK. CDR3 length equals 17 residues. The CDR3 sequence is CASSSTTGERSYNEQFF. As DNA, the CDR3 is TGTGCCAGCAGTTCGACTACAGGGGAAAGGTCCTACAATGAGCAGTTCTTC.

CDR3 DNA: TGTGCCAGCAGCCCGGCGACAGGGGGAGCCGGGGAGCTGTTTTTT. It is translated as CASSPATGGAGELFF. This rearrangement joins TRBV9 to TRBJ2-2; 9 bases are shared with TRBD1. The CDR3 length is 15 residues. The ends lost 4 bases at V and 6 bases at J; junction bases unmatched: 7. CDR1 is SGDLS and CDR2 is YYNGEE in the germline V gene.

The chain employs TRBV7-8 and TRBJ1-5; 7 bases match TRBD1. With V trimmed by 2 bases and J by 7 bases, 2 bases remained unmatched. Germline assignment: CDR1 SGHVS and CDR2 FQNEAQ. The CDR3 extends over 13 amino acids. The CDR3 loop reads CASSLTGEQPQHF. CDR3 bases: TGTGCCAGCAGCTTAACAGGGGAGCAGCCCCAGCATTTT.

The chain has TRBV10-1 and TRBJ1-6; no firm D call. The CDR3 is 13 residues long. Trimming cost V 4 bases and J 8 bases, with 9 bases left between them. The germline V gene encodes CDR1 WNHNN and CDR2 SYGVQD (reference sequence). The DNA for the CDR3 is TGCGCCAGCAGTGCCGGACTCTATTCACCCCTCCACTTT. Protein product: CASSAGLYSPLHF.

The chain links TRBV6-5 to TRBJ1-2; 9 bases match TRBD1. CDR1 and CDR2 from the germline V gene are MNHEY and SVGAGI. The CDR3 runs to 14 residues. Losses at the gene ends were 6 bases for V and 1 base for J; bases not matched to a gene: 3. CDR3 loop: CASRRTGVNYGYTF. CDR3 coding DNA: TGTGCCAGCAGGAGGACAGGGGTTAACTATGGCTACACCTTC.

V gene TRBV28 combines with J gene TRBJ1-2, with D tentatively TRBD1 (5 bases). Germline CDR1 reads MDHEN; CDR2 reads SYDVKM. Deletions cut 1 base from V and 8 bases from J, with 11 bases between. CDR3 length equals 13 residues. This CDR3 reads CASSLYGARGYTF. As DNA, the CDR3 is TGTGCCAGCAGTTTATATGGGGCTCGAGGCTACACCTTC.

The chain couples TRBV7-9 to TRBJ1-5; TRBD1 is a possible D gene (5 bases). The CDR3 extends over 14 amino acids. Trimming took 8 bases from V and 1 from J, leaving 12 bases between them. Germline CDR1 is SEHNR and CDR2 is FQNEAQ (reference sequence). CDR3 amino acids: CASSKTDSNQPQHF. Here the CDR3 DNA reads TGTGCCAGCTCTAAGACAGACAGCAATCAGCCCCAGCATTTT.

The DNA for the CDR3 is TGTGCCACCAGTGATTTTGCGGAAGGGGGCCGAAACTATGGCTACACCTTC. Translating it yields CATSDFAEGGRNYGYTF. The rearrangement joins TRBV24-1 to TRBJ1-2; the match to TRBD1 covers 7 bases. The trim removed 1 base at V and 2 bases at J, leaving 9 bases unmatched. The germline V gene has CDR1 KGHDR and CDR2 SFDVKD. The CDR3 is made up of 17 amino acids.

The genes are TRBV6-4 and TRBJ1-6; TRBD1 aligns across 7 bases. The CDR3 sequence is 14 residues long. Germline lookup yields CDR1 MRHNA and CDR2 SNTAGT. With V trimmed by 6 bases and J by 5 bases, 4 bases remained unmatched. CDR3 in DNA: TGTGCCAGCAGGACCGGGACAGATAATTCACCCCTCCACTTT. Translation gives CASRTGTDNSPLHF.

The J gene is TRBJ2-1, the V gene TRBV2; the D gene is possibly TRBD1 (6 bases). The V and J ends lost 1 base and 9 bases respectively, with 16 bases between them. CDR3 length: 15 residues. Germline values: CDR1 SNHLY, CDR2 FYNNEI. The CDR3 nucleotides are TGTGCCAGCAGTGAAGTGAGGGGGACCGACCCTGAGCAGTTCTTC. Residues: CASSEVRGTDPEQFF.

V is TRBV18 and J is TRBJ1-1, with D possibly being TRBD1 (6 bases). Trimming took 4 bases from V and 3 from J, leaving 9 bases between them. CDR3 length equals 13 residues. The V gene's germline CDR1 is KGHSH and CDR2 LQKENI. The CDR3: CASSQGEYTEAFF. The CDR3, as DNA: TGTGCCAGCTCACAGGGGGAGTACACTGAAGCTTTCTTT.

This clone was picked up one time. The V call is TRBV2, the J call TRBJ1-2; D uncertain. Trimming cost V 7 bases and J 6 bases, with 6 bases left between them. The CDR3 is made up of 10 amino acids. The germline gives CDR1 SNHLY, CDR2 FYNNEI. CDR3 coding DNA: TGTGCCAGCAAACTGGATGGCTACACCTTC. Its protein is CASKLDGYTF.